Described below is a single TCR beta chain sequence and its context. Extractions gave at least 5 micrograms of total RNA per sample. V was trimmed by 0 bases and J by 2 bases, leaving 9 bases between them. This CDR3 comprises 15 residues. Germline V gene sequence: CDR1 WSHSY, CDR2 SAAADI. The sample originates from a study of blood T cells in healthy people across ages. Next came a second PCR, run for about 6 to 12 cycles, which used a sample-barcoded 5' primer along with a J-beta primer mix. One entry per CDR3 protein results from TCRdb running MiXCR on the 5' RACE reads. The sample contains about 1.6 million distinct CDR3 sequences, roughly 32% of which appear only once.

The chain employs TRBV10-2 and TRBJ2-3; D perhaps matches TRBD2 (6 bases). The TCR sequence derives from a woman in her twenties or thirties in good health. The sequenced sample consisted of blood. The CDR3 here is CASSESSGITDTQYF. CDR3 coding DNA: TGCGCCAGCAGTGAGTCTAGCGGAATCACAGATACGCAGTATTTT.